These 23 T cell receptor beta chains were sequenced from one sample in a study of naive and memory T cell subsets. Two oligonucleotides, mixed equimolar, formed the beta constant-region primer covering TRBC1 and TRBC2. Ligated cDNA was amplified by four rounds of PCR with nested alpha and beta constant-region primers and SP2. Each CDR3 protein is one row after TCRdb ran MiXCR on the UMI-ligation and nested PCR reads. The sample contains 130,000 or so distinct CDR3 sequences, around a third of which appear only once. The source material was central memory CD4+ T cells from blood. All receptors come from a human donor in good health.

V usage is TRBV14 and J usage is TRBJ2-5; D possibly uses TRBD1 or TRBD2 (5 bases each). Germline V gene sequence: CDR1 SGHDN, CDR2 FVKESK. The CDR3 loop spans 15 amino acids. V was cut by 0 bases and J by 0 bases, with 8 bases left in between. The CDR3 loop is CASSQDRGNQETQYF. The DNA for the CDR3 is TGTGCCAGCAGCCAAGATCGGGGCAACCAAGAGACCCAGTACTTC. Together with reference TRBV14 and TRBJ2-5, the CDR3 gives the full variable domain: EAGVTQFPSHSVIEKGQTVTLRCDPISGHDNLYWYRRVMGKEIKFLLHFVKESKQDESGMPNNRFLAERTGGTYSTLKVQPAELEDSGVYFCASSQDRGNQETQYFGPGTRLLVL.

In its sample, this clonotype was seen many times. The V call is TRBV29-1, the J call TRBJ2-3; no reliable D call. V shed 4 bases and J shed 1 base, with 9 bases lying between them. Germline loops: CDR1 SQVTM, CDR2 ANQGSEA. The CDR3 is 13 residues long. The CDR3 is CSVAGRGTDTQYF. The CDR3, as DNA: TGCAGCGTTGCGGGTCGGGGCACAGATACGCAGTATTTT.

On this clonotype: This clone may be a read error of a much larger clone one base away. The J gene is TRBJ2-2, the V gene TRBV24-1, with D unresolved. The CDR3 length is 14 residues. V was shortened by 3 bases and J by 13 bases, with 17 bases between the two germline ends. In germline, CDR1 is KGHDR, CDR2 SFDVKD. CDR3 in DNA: TGTGCCACCAGTGATCCCTCAGTTGTAGGGCGGCTGTTTTTT. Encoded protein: CATSDPSVVGRLFF.

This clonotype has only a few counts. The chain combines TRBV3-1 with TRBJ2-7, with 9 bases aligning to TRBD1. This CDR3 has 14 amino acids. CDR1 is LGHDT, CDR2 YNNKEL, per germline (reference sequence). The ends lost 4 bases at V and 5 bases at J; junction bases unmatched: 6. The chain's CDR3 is CASSRQTGGDEQYF. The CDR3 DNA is TGTGCCAGCAGCCGACAGACAGGGGGGGACGAGCAGTACTTC.

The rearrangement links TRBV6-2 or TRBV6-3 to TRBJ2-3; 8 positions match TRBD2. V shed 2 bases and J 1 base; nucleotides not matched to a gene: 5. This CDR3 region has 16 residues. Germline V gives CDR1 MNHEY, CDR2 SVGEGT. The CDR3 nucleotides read TGTGCCAGCAGTTACAGGCTAGCGGGCCGCACAGATACGCAGTATTTT. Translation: CASSYRLAGRTDTQYF.

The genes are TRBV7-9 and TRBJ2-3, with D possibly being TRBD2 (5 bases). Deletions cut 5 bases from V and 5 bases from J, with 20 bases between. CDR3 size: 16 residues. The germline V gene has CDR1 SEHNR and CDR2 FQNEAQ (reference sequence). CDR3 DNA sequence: TGTGCCAGCAGCCCACTGGACTCCTCGGCCGGAGATACGCAGTATTTT. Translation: CASSPLDSSAGDTQYF.

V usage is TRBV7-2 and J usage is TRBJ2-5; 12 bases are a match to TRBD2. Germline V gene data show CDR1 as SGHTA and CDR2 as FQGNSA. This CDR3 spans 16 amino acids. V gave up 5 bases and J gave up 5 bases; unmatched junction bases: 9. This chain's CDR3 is CASSPELAGGKETQYF. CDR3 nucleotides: TGTGCCAGCAGCCCAGAACTAGCGGGAGGAAAGGAGACCCAGTACTTC.

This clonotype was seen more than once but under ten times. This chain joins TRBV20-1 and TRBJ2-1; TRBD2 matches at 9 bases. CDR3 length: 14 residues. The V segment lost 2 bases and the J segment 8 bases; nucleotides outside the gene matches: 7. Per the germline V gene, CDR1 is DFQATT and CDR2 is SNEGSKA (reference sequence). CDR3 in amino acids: CSARPGTSWDEQFF. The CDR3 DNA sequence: TGCAGTGCTAGACCAGGGACTAGCTGGGATGAGCAGTTCTTC.

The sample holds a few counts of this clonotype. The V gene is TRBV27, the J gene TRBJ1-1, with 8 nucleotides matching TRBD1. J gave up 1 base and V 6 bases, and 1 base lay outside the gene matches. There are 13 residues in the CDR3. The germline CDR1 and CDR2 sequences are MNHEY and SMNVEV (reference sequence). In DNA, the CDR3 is TGTGCCAGCAGAGGACAGGGGAACACTGAAGCTTTCTTT. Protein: CASRGQGNTEAFF.

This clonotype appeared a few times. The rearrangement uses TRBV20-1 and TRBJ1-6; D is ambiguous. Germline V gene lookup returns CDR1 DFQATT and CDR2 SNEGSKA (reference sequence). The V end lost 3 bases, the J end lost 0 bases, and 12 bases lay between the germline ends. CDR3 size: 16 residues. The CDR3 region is CSARAPGVSYNSPLHF. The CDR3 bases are TGCAGTGCTAGGGCACCGGGAGTCTCCTATAATTCACCCCTCCACTTT.

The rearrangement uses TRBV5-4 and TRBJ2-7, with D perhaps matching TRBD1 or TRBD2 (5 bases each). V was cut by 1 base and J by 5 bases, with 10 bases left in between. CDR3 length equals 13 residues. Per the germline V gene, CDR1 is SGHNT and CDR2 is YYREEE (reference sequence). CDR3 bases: TGTGCCAGCAGCTTGAAGAGGGGCCACGAGCAGTACTTC. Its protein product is CASSLKRGHEQYF.

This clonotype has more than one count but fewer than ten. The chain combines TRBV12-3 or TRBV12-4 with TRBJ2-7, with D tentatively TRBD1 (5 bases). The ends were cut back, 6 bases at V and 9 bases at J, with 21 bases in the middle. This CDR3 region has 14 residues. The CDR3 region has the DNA TGTGCCAGCAGCAGACAGAGCCGAAACGCTGGGCAGTACTTC. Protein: CASSRQSRNAGQYF.

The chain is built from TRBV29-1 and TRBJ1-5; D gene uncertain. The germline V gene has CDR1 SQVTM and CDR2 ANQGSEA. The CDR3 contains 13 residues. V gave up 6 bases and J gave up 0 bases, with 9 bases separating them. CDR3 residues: CSVRGNSNQPQHF. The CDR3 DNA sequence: TGCAGCGTACGAGGGAATAGCAATCAGCCCCAGCATTTT.

The CDR3 region has the DNA TGCAGTGCTAGAGATAGTGGAGTCGGGGAGCTGTTTTTT. Its protein product is CSARDSGVGELFF. This rearrangement joins TRBV20-1 to TRBJ2-2; no definite D call. Germline V gives CDR1 DFQATT, CDR2 SNEGSKA (reference sequence). Trimming took 0 bases from V and 7 from J, leaving 9 bases between them. This CDR3 contains 13 residues.

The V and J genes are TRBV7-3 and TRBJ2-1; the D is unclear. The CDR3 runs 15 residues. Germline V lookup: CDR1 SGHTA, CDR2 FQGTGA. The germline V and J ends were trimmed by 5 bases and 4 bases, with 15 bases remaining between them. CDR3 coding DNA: TGTGCCAGCAGCCTATCGTTTGGAGCTTACAATGAGCAGTTCTTC. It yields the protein CASSLSFGAYNEQFF.

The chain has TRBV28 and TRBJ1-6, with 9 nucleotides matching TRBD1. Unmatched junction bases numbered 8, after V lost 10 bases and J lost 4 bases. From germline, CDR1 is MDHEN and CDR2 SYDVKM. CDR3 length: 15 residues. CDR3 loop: CATESGTGYNSPLHF. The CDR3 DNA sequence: TGTGCCACTGAGAGTGGGACAGGGTATAATTCACCCCTCCACTTT.

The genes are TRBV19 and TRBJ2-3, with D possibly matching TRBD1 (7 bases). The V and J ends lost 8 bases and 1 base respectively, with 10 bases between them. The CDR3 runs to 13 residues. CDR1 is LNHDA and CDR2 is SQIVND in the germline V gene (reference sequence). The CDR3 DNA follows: TGTGCCAGTGCGGGACAGCGCACAGATACGCAGTATTTT. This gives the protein CASAGQRTDTQYF.

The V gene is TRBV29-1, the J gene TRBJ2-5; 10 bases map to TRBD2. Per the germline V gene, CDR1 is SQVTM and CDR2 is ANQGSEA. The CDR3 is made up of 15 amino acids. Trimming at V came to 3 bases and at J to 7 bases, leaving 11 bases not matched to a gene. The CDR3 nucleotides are TGCAGCGTTGATGGTCCAGCGGGAGGGCGGGGGACCCAGTACTTC. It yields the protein CSVDGPAGGRGTQYF. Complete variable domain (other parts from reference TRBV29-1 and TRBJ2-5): SAVISQKPSRDICQRGTSLTIQCQVDSQVTMMFWYRQQPGQSLTLIATANQGSEATYESGFVIDKFPISRPNLTFSTLTVSNMSPEDSSIYLCSVDGPAGGRGTQYFGPGTRLLVL.

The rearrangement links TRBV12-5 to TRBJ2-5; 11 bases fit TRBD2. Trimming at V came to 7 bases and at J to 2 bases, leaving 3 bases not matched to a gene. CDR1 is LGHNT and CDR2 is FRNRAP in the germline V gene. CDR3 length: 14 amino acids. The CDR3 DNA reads TGTGCTAGTGCCTTAGCGGGAGGGCAAGAGACCCAGTACTTC. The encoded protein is CASALAGGQETQYF.

CDR3 DNA: TGTGCCAGCAGTACTCGGGGACTAGCGCGGGAGCAGTACTTC. Protein sequence: CASSTRGLAREQYF. The V and J genes are TRBV2 and TRBJ2-7, with 10 bases aligning to TRBD2. Germline CDR1 reads SNHLY; CDR2 reads FYNNEI. Trimming removed 5 bases from V and 7 bases from J; junction bases left unmatched: 8. The CDR3 loop spans 14 amino acids.

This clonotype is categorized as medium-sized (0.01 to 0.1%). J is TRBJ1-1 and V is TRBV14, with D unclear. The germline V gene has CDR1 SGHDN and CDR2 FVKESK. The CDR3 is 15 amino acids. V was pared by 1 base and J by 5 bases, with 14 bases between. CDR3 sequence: CASSQVGRGRTEAFF. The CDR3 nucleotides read TGTGCCAGCAGCCAAGTCGGGCGAGGGCGGACTGAAGCTTTCTTT. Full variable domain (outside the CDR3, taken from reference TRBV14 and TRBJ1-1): EAGVTQFPSHSVIEKGQTVTLRCDPISGHDNLYWYRRVMGKEIKFLLHFVKESKQDESGMPNNRFLAERTGGTYSTLKVQPAELEDSGVYFCASSQVGRGRTEAFFGQGTRLTVV.

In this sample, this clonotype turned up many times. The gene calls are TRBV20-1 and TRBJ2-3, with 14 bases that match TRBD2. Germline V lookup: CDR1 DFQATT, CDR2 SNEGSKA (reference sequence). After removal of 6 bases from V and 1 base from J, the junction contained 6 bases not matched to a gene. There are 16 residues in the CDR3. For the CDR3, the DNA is TGCAGTGCAGCTTTGGGACTAGCGGGAGGCACAGATACGCAGTATTTT. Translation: CSAALGLAGGTDTQYF.

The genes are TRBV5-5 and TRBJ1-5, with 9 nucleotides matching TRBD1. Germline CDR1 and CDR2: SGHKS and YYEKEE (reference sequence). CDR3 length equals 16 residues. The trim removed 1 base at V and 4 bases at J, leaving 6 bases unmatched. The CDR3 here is CASSLMTGTGNQPQHF. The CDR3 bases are TGTGCCAGCAGCTTGATGACCGGGACAGGGAATCAGCCCCAGCATTTT.